One sample yielded the 18 T cell receptor beta chains listed below, sequenced in a study of cytomegalovirus exposure and HLA in healthy donors. Both 60 Vbeta primers and 13 Jbeta primers went into the PCR. Some clones are missing from TCRdb's copy, which holds only in-frame ones; the method was immunoSEQ multiplex PCR. This repertoire shows 120,000 to 150,000 clones, approximately 9% found once; its top ten account for roughly 1.9%. The sample was PBMCs. The origin of the receptors is a male donor in good health and CMV-seronegative.

The V call is TRBV7-9, the J call TRBJ1-6; TRBD1 matches at 9 bases. V was pared by 2 bases and J by 6 bases, with 8 bases of the junction left unmatched. Per the germline V gene, CDR1 is SEHNR and CDR2 is FQNEAQ (reference sequence). The CDR3 contains 17 residues. The CDR3 DNA follows: TGTGCCAGCAGCTTAACGACAGGGGGGACGAGTAATTCACCCCTCCACTTT. Its protein product is CASSLTTGGTSNSPLHF.

V and J are TRBV6-6 and TRBJ2-5, with TRBD2 matching over 10 bases. The germline gives CDR1 MNHNY, CDR2 SVGAGI (reference sequence). Trimming cost V 6 bases and J 6 bases; bases outside gene matches: 10. The CDR3 contains 15 residues. The CDR3 region has the DNA TGTGCCAGCAGCCTCTCTAGCGGGAGTGGGAAGACCCAGTACTTC. Translated, it gives CASSLSSGSGKTQYF.

This chain uses TRBV5-1 with TRBJ1-2, with TRBD1 identical over 8 bases. The CDR3 loop spans 14 amino acids. V trimming: 4 bases; J trimming: 7 bases; junction bases outside the gene matches: 9. CDR1 and CDR2 (germline): SGHRS, YFSETQ. CDR3 sequence reads: CASSPGQGWRGYTF. Written as DNA, the CDR3 is TGCGCCAGCAGCCCTGGACAGGGCTGGCGTGGCTACACCTTC.

The CDR3 sequence: CASSKGQEYNEQFF. As DNA, the CDR3 is TGTGCCAGCAGTAAGGGACAGGAGTACAATGAGCAGTTCTTC. The V call is TRBV6-5, the J call TRBJ2-1, with 8 bases aligning to TRBD1. The CDR3 loop spans 14 amino acids. V shed 5 bases and J 4 bases; nucleotides not matched to a gene: 4. Germline-derived CDR1 and CDR2 are MNHEY and SVGAGI.

This clone was recorded a few times. The genes are TRBV5-1 and TRBJ1-5; D is undetermined. V was trimmed by 0 bases and J by 1 base, leaving 8 bases between them. Germline V gene lookup returns CDR1 SGHRS and CDR2 YFSETQ. The CDR3 length is 15 residues. The CDR3 region has the DNA TGCGCCAGCAGCTTGGGGGAGTGGAGCAATCAGCCCCAGCATTTT. Translated, it gives CASSLGEWSNQPQHF.

A few counts support this clone. The chain joins TRBV30 to TRBJ2-1; 10 bases are a match to TRBD1. V lost 3 bases to trimming and J lost 7 bases; unmatched junction nucleotides: 6. Looked up from germline, CDR1 is GTSNPN and CDR2 is SVGIG (reference sequence). The CDR3 is 14 residues long. In DNA form, the CDR3 reads TGTGCCTGGAGCTGGACAGGGGGAAGAAATGAGCAGTTCTTC. Translating gives CAWSWTGGRNEQFF.

This clone was observed a few times. The V and J genes are TRBV27 and TRBJ1-2; 8 bases are a match to TRBD1. Germline V gene data show CDR1 as MNHEY and CDR2 as SMNVEV (reference sequence). This CDR3 region has 13 residues. V shed 7 bases, J shed 6 bases, and the junction held 7 bases outside the gene matches. The CDR3 here is CASTPRTGNGYTF. The CDR3 coding sequence is TGTGCCAGCACCCCTCGGACAGGGAATGGCTACACCTTC.

In this sample, this clone turned up a few times. This chain joins TRBV5-4 and TRBJ2-3, with 9 positions matching TRBD1. With V trimmed by 4 bases and J by 0 bases, 12 bases remained unmatched. Germline loops: CDR1 SGHNT, CDR2 YYREEE (reference sequence). There are 18 residues in the CDR3. CDR3 sequence reads: CASSLPGQGLSSTDTQYF. Written as DNA, the CDR3 is TGTGCCAGCAGCCTTCCGGGACAGGGACTTTCCAGCACAGATACGCAGTATTTT.

This clone was counted between two and nine times. This chain joins TRBV30 and TRBJ1-1, with a possible D match to TRBD1 (6 bases). Per the germline V gene, CDR1 is GTSNPN and CDR2 is SVGIG (reference sequence). Trimming removed 2 bases from V and 5 bases from J, with 6 bases in between. The CDR3 contains 11 residues. The CDR3 reads CAWSQGTEAFF. The CDR3 DNA reads TGTGCCTGGAGTCAGGGGACTGAAGCTTTCTTT.

This clone came up a few times. V and J are TRBV4-2 and TRBJ2-7; D is unresolved. This CDR3 region has 15 residues. Germline CDR1 LGHNA, CDR2 YNFKEQ. V was shortened by 1 base and J by 3 bases, with 13 bases between the two germline ends. CDR3 nucleotides: TGTGCCAGCAGCCAAGTCGGAGAAAACCTCTACGAGCAGTACTTC. Amino acid sequence: CASSQVGENLYEQYF.

The sample holds a few counts of this clone. The chain employs TRBV4-3 and TRBJ2-5; D is unclear. CDR1 is LGHNA, CDR2 YSLEER, per germline. V was trimmed by 1 base and J by 2 bases, leaving 8 bases between them. The CDR3 length is 14 residues. The CDR3 DNA reads as TGCGCCAGCAGCCAAGGGCTGAAGCAAGAGACCCAGTACTTC. Its protein is CASSQGLKQETQYF.

This clone came up a few times. The chain combines TRBV5-4 with TRBJ1-3, with 10 positions matching TRBD1. Looked up from germline, CDR1 is SGHNT and CDR2 is YYREEE (reference sequence). CDR3 size: 15 residues. V lost 4 bases, J lost 4 bases, and 5 bases stayed unmatched. The DNA for the CDR3 is TGTGCCAGCAGCGTGGGACAGGGGATGGGAAACACCATATATTTT. Protein: CASSVGQGMGNTIYF.

The chain joins TRBV7-2 to TRBJ2-2; 10 bases align to TRBD1. Germline values: CDR1 SGHTA, CDR2 FQGNSA. The V segment lost 5 bases and the J segment 5 bases; nucleotides outside the gene matches: 5. This CDR3 comprises 15 residues. The CDR3 protein is CASSPDRGLTGELFF. In nucleotides, the CDR3 is TGTGCCAGCAGCCCCGACAGGGGGCTAACCGGGGAGCTGTTTTTT.

The rearrangement uses TRBV2 and TRBJ2-7; 7 bases line up with TRBD1. This CDR3 spans 11 amino acids. With 7 bases clipped from V and 9 bases from J, the junction kept 6 bases outside the gene matches. Germline assignment: CDR1 SNHLY and CDR2 FYNNEI. CDR3 loop: CASNDRAGQYF. As DNA, the CDR3 is TGTGCCAGCAACGACAGGGCCGGGCAGTACTTC.

This clone has just a few counts. The V and J genes are TRBV10-3 and TRBJ1-1; 10 positions agree with TRBD1. The CDR3 length is 15 residues. Germline V gene data show CDR1 as ENHRY and CDR2 as SYGVKD. The J segment lost 5 bases and the V segment lost 4 bases, leaving 7 bases of the junction unmatched. This CDR3 reads CAISATGTGETEAFF. The CDR3 DNA reads as TGTGCCATCAGTGCCACGGGGACAGGGGAGACTGAAGCTTTCTTT.

V gene TRBV7-6 combines with J gene TRBJ2-5; D is uncertain. V was clipped by 5 bases and J by 0 bases, with 7 bases between them. The CDR3 spans 13 residues. From germline, CDR1 is SGHVS and CDR2 FNYEAQ. The chain's CDR3 is CASSLDNQETQYF. CDR3 coding DNA: TGTGCCAGCAGCCTCGACAACCAAGAGACCCAGTACTTC.

This clone was counted between two and nine times. The chain joins TRBV7-2 to TRBJ2-5; 8 nucleotides match TRBD2. This CDR3 has 15 amino acids. Trimming cost V 5 bases and J 4 bases; bases outside gene matches: 9. In germline, CDR1 is SGHTA, CDR2 FQGNSA. This chain's CDR3 is CASSVDGRAGETQYF. For the CDR3, the DNA is TGTGCCAGCAGCGTCGACGGGAGGGCAGGAGAGACCCAGTACTTC. The whole variable domain, remainder taken from reference TRBV7-2 and TRBJ2-5, is GAGVSQSPSNKVTEKGKDVELRCDPISGHTALYWYRQSLGQGLEFLIYFQGNSAPDKSGLPSDRFSAERTGGSVSTLTIQRTQQEDSAVYLCASSVDGRAGETQYFGPGTRLLVL.

This clone was counted only a few times. This chain connects TRBV2 to TRBJ2-1, with D hard to call. The CDR3 contains 16 residues. The V gene's germline CDR1 is SNHLY and CDR2 FYNNEI. Trimming cost V 2 bases and J 6 bases, with 17 bases left between them. The chain's CDR3 is CASSEKVAGYLNEQFF. In DNA form, the CDR3 reads TGTGCCAGCAGTGAAAAGGTAGCCGGGTACCTCAATGAGCAGTTCTTC. The variable domain in full, completed from reference TRBV2 and TRBJ2-1, reads EPEVTQTPSHQVTQMGQEVILRCVPISNHLYFYWYRQILGQKVEFLVSFYNNEISEKSEIFDDQFSVERPDGSNFTLKIRSTKLEDSAMYFCASSEKVAGYLNEQFFGPGTRLTVL.